This T cell receptor (beta chain) appears in the sequencing data of a study of PD-1 blockade in mismatch repair-deficient tumors. The germline V gene has CDR1 ENHRY and CDR2 SYGVKD. Trimming removed 4 bases at V and 8 bases at J, with 14 bases between. The CDR3 is 14 residues long. Sequenced by immunoSEQ multiplex PCR; TCRdb stores in-frame clones only, minus some. This table holds roughly 84,000 clones, about 85% found once. The V gene is TRBV10-3, the J gene TRBJ1-4; D remains ambiguous. The receptor comes from an adult with mismatch repair-deficient cancer. Here the sequenced sample was peripheral blood, taken 12 weeks after starting pembrolizumab. CDR3 protein: CAISADLRTEKLFF. The CDR3 nucleotides read TGTGCCATCAGTGCAGACCTAAGAACCGAAAAACTGTTTTTT.